A single TCR beta chain is shown here with its context. Its antigen is still unknown. Some clones are missing from TCRdb's copy, which holds only in-frame ones; the method was immunoSEQ multiplex PCR. The sample shows about 22,000 clones, under 90% of them seen only once. Time point reported: pre-treatment baseline. Patients had no prior systemic cancer treatment, immunosuppressants or other active cancers. These data are taken from a study of blood T cell dynamics during melanoma immunotherapy. For the study at large: Patients with metastatic melanoma got pembrolizumab or nivolumab-ipilimumab as first-line care.

Findings of the study overall: It remained unknown if the driving T cell clones were melanoma-specific. PBMC repertoires of eventual disease-control patients split at W3 into clonality or diversity gains.

Germline CDR1 is SGHTA and CDR2 is FQGNSA. The V and J ends lost 5 bases and 2 bases, in that order; junction bases with no gene match: 11. The CDR3 runs to 17 residues. The receptor comes from a human donor with melanoma. This chain uses TRBV7-2 with TRBJ2-2; 7 bases are a match to TRBD1. The material sequenced was blood, taken from a patient treated with checkpoint blockade. CDR3 residues: CASSLARGSTNTGELFF. In DNA, the CDR3 is TGTGCCAGCAGCCTCGCCAGGGGGAGTACCAACACCGGGGAGCTGTTTTTT.